Below, 22 T cell receptor beta chains from the same sample are listed, as sequenced in a study of T cell repertoires in cytomegalovirus infection. Each CDR3 protein is one row after TCRdb ran MiXCR on the reads. Here the sample spans approximately 750,000 distinct CDR3 sequences, less than 40% being singletons. Specimen: PBMCs. All receptors derive from a human donor in good health (CMV status not recorded). Some clones in this sample may be carry-over from other donors' samples.

The V call is TRBV6-2 or TRBV6-3, the J call TRBJ2-1; no definite D call. V was pared by 4 bases and J by 10 bases, with 8 bases between. The V gene's germline CDR1 is MNHEY and CDR2 SVGEGT. The CDR3 length is 11 residues. CDR3 DNA sequence: TGTGCCAGCAGTTTCCCCCGCGAGCAGTTCTTC. This translates into CASSFPREQFF.

V and J are TRBV4-2 and TRBJ1-4; D possibly corresponds to TRBD1 (6 bases). Trimming pared 1 base from V and 7 bases from J, leaving 10 bases between. This CDR3 contains 14 residues. Per germline, CDR1 LGHNA and CDR2 YNFKEQ. The CDR3: CASSQVGGGEKLFF. CDR3 nucleotide sequence: TGTGCCAGCAGCCAAGTGGGGGGCGGTGAAAAACTGTTTTTT.

This clonotype was seen only once. The rearrangement uses TRBV3-1 and TRBJ2-5, with TRBD2 matching 12 bases. Germline CDR1 and CDR2: LGHDT and YNNKEL (reference sequence). The CDR3 has 16 residues. The ends lost 4 bases at V and 7 bases at J; junction bases unmatched: 10. The CDR3 DNA reads as TGTGCCAGCAGCCCCTCCGGACTAGCGGGGCGGGGGACCCAGTACTTC. Encoded protein: CASSPSGLAGRGTQYF.

V usage is TRBV9 and J usage is TRBJ2-3, with D hard to call. Trimming cost V 4 bases and J 4 bases, with 7 bases left between them. CDR1 is SGDLS and CDR2 is YYNGEE in the germline V gene. This CDR3 is 12 amino acids long. CDR3 DNA: TGTGCCAGCAGCCAGAATGCAGATACGCAGTATTTT. It yields the protein CASSQNADTQYF.

This clonotype was counted a few times. The genes are TRBV11-3 and TRBJ2-7, with TRBD1 as a possible D gene (6 bases). V was trimmed by 1 base and J by 3 bases, leaving 10 bases between them. CDR1 is SGHNT, CDR2 YENEEA, per germline. The length of the CDR3 is 14 residues. This CDR3 is CASSLAGTNYEQYF. The CDR3, as DNA: TGTGCCAGCAGCTTAGCCGGGACAAACTACGAGCAGTACTTC.

This clonotype has a handful of counts. This CDR3 fails to terminate in the conserved phenylalanine or tryptophan, so it likely reflects a read error. No DNA is shown, since the ends of the CDR3 on it are uncertain; the CDR3 is the one TCRdb lists. The chain joins TRBV7-2 to TRBJ2-1; TRBD1, the D gene given by the table, was not confirmed from the DNA. The CDR3 sequence runs 12 residues, both termini included. Germline values: CDR1 SGHTA, CDR2 FQGNSA. The CDR3 reads CASSLAPGPMVL.

For this clonotype: Relative to the germline gene, one junction end is altered; a read error may explain this. The chain carries TRBV10-2 and TRBJ1-2; possibly TRBD1 for D (5 bases). The CDR3 is 17 residues long. The germline V gene encodes CDR1 WSHSY and CDR2 SAAADI. The CDR3 DNA reads TGCGCCAGCAGTGAGTCGTATTGGGGGATAGCTAACTATGGCAACACCTTC. It encodes CASSESYWGIANYGNTF.

Worth noting for this clonotype: At one end, the junction sequence differs from germline, possibly due to a read error. The V and J genes are TRBV12-3 or TRBV12-4 and TRBJ2-1, with 13 bases lining up with TRBD2. This CDR3 is built from 17 residues. Here the CDR3 reads CASRPGLAGNYYKEQFF. The DNA for the CDR3 is TGTGCCAGCAGACCGGGACTAGCGGGAAATTACTACAAGGAGCAGTTCTTC.

Comments on this clonotype: The conserved phenylalanine or tryptophan normally closing the CDR3 is absent here, so this likely arose from a read error. This sequence joins TRBV7-2 and TRBJ2-5; 7 bases match TRBD1. There are 15 residues in the CDR3. The germline V gene encodes CDR1 SGHTA and CDR2 FQGNSA. Trimming removed 11 bases from V and 0 bases from J; junction bases left unmatched: 12. The CDR3 nucleotides read TGTGCCGACTGGGGCAGGGGGATGTACCAAGAGACCCAGTACTTA. Residues: CADWGRGMYQETQYL.

The chain is built from TRBV19 and TRBJ1-6; D is perhaps TRBD1 (5 bases). This CDR3 has 15 residues. With 3 bases removed from V and 9 bases from J, the gap between germline ends came to 15 bases. Germline V gene lookup returns CDR1 LNHDA and CDR2 SQIVND (reference sequence). CDR3 region: CASSIPGRTGSPLHF. For the CDR3, the DNA is TGTGCCAGTAGTATCCCCGGCCGCACAGGTTCACCCCTCCACTTT.

The genes are TRBV12-3 or TRBV12-4 and TRBJ1-5; D call uncertain. The CDR3 sequence is 11 residues long. Trimming took 4 bases from V and 9 from J, leaving 7 bases between them. The CDR3 bases are TGTGCCAGCAGTTCCCGTGGGCCCCAGCATTTT. Its protein product is CASSSRGPQHF.

This clonotype was seen repeatedly, ten times or more. V is TRBV20-1 and J is TRBJ2-7; D is uncertain. The ends were cut back, 1 base at V and 3 bases at J, with 7 bases in the middle. Germline assignment: CDR1 DFQATT and CDR2 SNEGSKA (reference sequence). The CDR3 totals 12 residues. CDR3 sequence: CSARASIYEQYF. As DNA, the CDR3 is TGCAGTGCTAGAGCGTCAATCTACGAGCAGTACTTC.

J is TRBJ1-1 and V is TRBV19; TRBD1 matches at 9 bases. The CDR3 covers 15 residues. CDR1 and CDR2 from the germline V gene are LNHDA and SQIVND (reference sequence). After removal of 6 bases from V and 3 bases from J, the junction contained 8 bases not matched to a gene. DNA for the CDR3: TGTGCCAGTAGCACCCCCGGACAGGGGTACACTGAAGCTTTCTTT. Protein: CASSTPGQGYTEAFF.

The gene calls are TRBV6-6 and TRBJ2-4, with 7 bases aligning to TRBD2. Germline assignment: CDR1 MNHNY and CDR2 SVGAGI (reference sequence). The V segment lost 2 bases and the J segment 1 base; nucleotides outside the gene matches: 20. This CDR3 has 21 amino acids. CDR3 residues: CASSYLELVEGIGGAKNIQYF. The CDR3 DNA follows: TGTGCCAGCAGTTACCTTGAGCTGGTAGAGGGCATCGGGGGGGCCAAAAACATTCAGTACTTC.

This clonotype turned up a few times. The CDR3 spells CASSQEFLGQSSYEQYF. The CDR3 DNA follows: TGTGCCAGCAGCCAAGAATTCTTAGGACAGAGCTCCTACGAGCAGTACTTC. This chain connects TRBV3-1 to TRBJ2-7, with a weak D call TRBD1 (6 bases). There are 17 residues in the CDR3. V dropped 0 bases and J dropped 0 bases, with 15 bases sitting between them. Germline loops: CDR1 LGHDT, CDR2 YNNKEL (reference sequence).

This clonotype was picked up a small number of times. The chain is built from TRBV19 and TRBJ1-1, with D tentatively TRBD1 (6 bases). In germline, CDR1 is LNHDA, CDR2 SQIVND (reference sequence). This CDR3 contains 15 residues. V was cut by 4 bases and J by 4 bases, with 16 bases left in between. CDR3 nucleotides: TGTGCCAGTAGTACTGGGCAAACAGGGAGCACTGAAGCTTTCTTT. Translation gives CASSTGQTGSTEAFF.

The rearrangement joins TRBV6-6 to TRBJ1-1; possibly TRBD1 for D (6 bases). From germline, CDR1 is MNHNY and CDR2 SVGAGI (reference sequence). The CDR3 consists of 14 residues. Deletions cut 5 bases from V and 2 bases from J, with 12 bases between. Written as DNA, the CDR3 is TGTGCCAGCAGTGTAAAGGGGGGCAACACTGAAGCTTTCTTT. Translation gives CASSVKGGNTEAFF.

This sequence joins TRBV7-9 and TRBJ2-5, with TRBD2 matching 14 bases. The germline V gene encodes CDR1 SEHNR and CDR2 FQNEAQ (reference sequence). This CDR3 is built from 16 residues. The J segment lost 3 bases and the V segment lost 5 bases, leaving 5 bases of the junction unmatched. CDR3 nucleotides: TGTGCCAGCAGCACCTCGACTAGCGGGAGGGAAGAGACCCAGTACTTC. It specifies CASSTSTSGREETQYF.

This clonotype was seen more than once but under ten times. V is TRBV7-6 and J is TRBJ1-4; no reliable D call. Trimming took off 0 bases at V and 1 base at J, with 18 bases between the two ends. The CDR3 totals 19 residues. Looked up from germline, CDR1 is SGHVS and CDR2 is FNYEAQ. The CDR3 sequence: CASSLAFSGRLGTNEKLFF. DNA for the CDR3: TGTGCCAGCAGCTTAGCGTTTAGCGGCAGGCTTGGAACTAATGAAAAACTGTTTTTT.

The chain joins TRBV10-2 to TRBJ2-3; 9 bases align to TRBD2. Germline CDR1 and CDR2: WSHSY and SAAADI. The CDR3 sequence is 17 residues long. V shed 1 base and J 4 bases; nucleotides not matched to a gene: 9. The CDR3 sequence: CASSEWLVAGGPDTQYF. DNA for the CDR3: TGCGCCAGCAGTGAGTGGCTTGTTGCGGGAGGGCCAGATACGCAGTATTTT.

This clonotype was counted between two and nine times. This chain uses TRBV12-3 or TRBV12-4 with TRBJ2-3; 8 positions agree with TRBD2. V trimming: 7 bases; J trimming: 3 bases; junction bases outside the gene matches: 18. This CDR3 contains 18 residues. The DNA for the CDR3 is TGTGCCAGCACAAGGAGACGGGAGGGATGGGGCCGGACAGATACGCAGTATTTT. It codes for CASTRRREGWGRTDTQYF.

The CDR3 loop is CASSPVWETEKLFF. CDR3 sequence (DNA): TGTGCCAGCAGCCCCGTCTGGGAGACTGAAAAACTGTTTTTT. The rearrangement links TRBV5-6 to TRBJ1-4; no clear D. Germline-derived CDR1 and CDR2 are SGHDT and YYEEEE. The CDR3 runs to 14 residues. The germline V and J ends were trimmed by 4 bases and 7 bases, with 14 bases remaining between them.